This paragraph covers one TCR beta chain sequence. The clone's antigen remains unknown. No much larger clone is present one base from it, and per-base qualities are unavailable. The sample is drawn from a study of OX40 agonist ivuxolimab in advanced cancers. For the study in its entirety: Ivuxolimab was an agonistic, fully human IgG2 monoclonal antibody directed against OX40 (CD134), a costimulatory receptor. Intravenous ivuxolimab was administered to patients every 2 weeks at six dose levels: 0.01, 0.1, 0.3, 1.5, 3 and 10 mg/kg. Of the roughly 50 dose-escalation patients, hepatocellular carcinoma was present in around 20, melanoma in around 15, renal cell carcinoma in 9 and head and neck cancer in 9. In the dose-escalation cohort, 82.7% of patients were male, and the mean age was roughly 56 years with a range of roughly 23 to 79. Patients were allowed to have had prior anti-PD-1, anti-PD-L1 or anti-CTLA-4 therapy, and approximately 39% of the dose-escalation patients had been treated with checkpoint inhibitors. Partial responses occurred in three dose-escalation patients, of whom one had hepatocellular carcinoma and two had cutaneous melanoma. Peripheral TCRbeta sequencing was intended to test whether TCR sequence diversity was altered and clonal T-cell expansion was caused by ivuxolimab. The paper reports the monotherapy dose-escalation portion (N of about 47 patients) of the phase I ivuxolimab trial.

On the study overall, not on this receptor specifically: After ivuxolimab, expanded clones were on average more numerous among CD8+ T cells than among CD4+ T cells. In partial responders in the 0.1-3.0 mg/kg groups, normalized peripheral clonal expansion was found to be among the lowest, especially among CD8+ T cells. Low levels of normalized T-cell clonal expansion were also shown by some nonresponding patients. Antigen specificity was not determined for the clonally expanded peripheral T cells. At doses of 0.1 to 3.0 mg/kg, clonal expansion of both CD4+ and CD8+ blood T cells was observed from baseline to week 6.

Genomic DNA was extracted from sorted cells for sequencing of the TCRbeta CDR3 region. The immunoSEQ Assay was used to sequence the TCRbeta CDR3 regions. In TCRdb, the immuneACCESS table is reduced to in-frame sequences with V and J assigned. These tables do not hold every clone; where another copy was compared, an unresolved V gene accounts for under half, and the others remain unexplained. The table for this sample lists about 55,000 clones; around 86% of them were counted only once. Roughly an eighth of the sample is taken by the ten largest. There are 13 amino acids in the CDR3, from cysteine to phenylalanine inclusive. CDR3 DNA only is kept here, 39 bases in frame from base 1. The germline V gene yields MNHEY for CDR1 and SVGAGI for CDR2. Trimming takes 6 bases from V and 9 bases from J, and the germline ends sit 17 bases apart. The trial excluded patients who had a history of autoimmune disease or were on systemic immunosuppression. Peripheral blood for TCR sequencing was collected from all dose cohorts at baseline, on cycle 4 day 1, and on cycle 7 day 1. The samples were taken from a phase I, first-in-human, multicenter, open-label dose-escalation trial of ivuxolimab. Adults with locally advanced or metastatic melanoma, renal cell, hepatocellular, or head and neck squamous cell carcinoma were enrolled in the trial. Before TCR sequencing, CD4+ T cells and CD8+ T cells were sorted from peripheral blood as separate populations.

The chain links TRBV6-5 with TRBJ2-5; the D region may be TRBD1 or TRBD2, each matching 5 bases equally. The TCR comes from an adult with an advanced solid tumor such as melanoma, head and neck, liver or kidney cancer. Sequenced here: CD4+ or CD8+ T cells sorted from blood, sampled in a trial of the OX40 agonist ivuxolimab. For the CDR3, the sequence is CASRLIRAGAQYF. The sequenced DNA: TGTGCCAGCAGGTTGATCAGGGCCGGGGCCCAGTACTTC.